This section outlines one T cell receptor (beta chain) sequence together with its context. CDR1 and CDR2 (germline): MDHEN, SYDVKM. V lost 3 bases, J lost 6 bases, and 11 bases lay in between. This CDR3 region has 13 residues. Methods used by the authors: Amplifying reference gene primers gave estimates of nucleated cell counts. Libraries were prepared by immunoSEQ multiplex PCR; TCRdb keeps only in-frame clonotypes and omits some of them. From that table come the V and J calls and clone size; the DNA was used to work out D and trimming. The data show about 280,000 clones, 85% seen once. The data derive from a study of blood T cell repertoires in COVID-19. Study background: There were acute and convalescent COVID-19 samples, and they came from the United States, Italy and Spain. Sources were T cells, B-cell-depleted T cells, or PBMCs; the material itself was cDNA or gDNA.

The sequencing input was peripheral blood. The V call is TRBV28, the J call TRBJ1-2; a possible D gene is TRBD1 (5 bases). The sequence came from a human donor in a cohort sampled during active COVID-19. The chain's CDR3 is CASSFGGINGYTF. As DNA, the CDR3 is TGTGCCAGCAGTTTCGGGGGAATTAATGGCTACACCTTC.